This T cell receptor beta chain was identified during a study of beta chain features in type 1 diabetes. Reverse transcription of all isolated RNA meant that expressed TCRB transcripts were sequenced. Assay used: immunoSEQ multiplex PCR; TCRdb lists only in-frame clones, some missing. Of some 700,000 clones listed, roughly 12% are singletons. In this sample, this clone turned up a few times. Its cognate antigen is unknown. The CDR3 is made up of 16 amino acids. Study-level results: Researchers cautioned that cDNA sequencing could over-represent cells with high TCR expression. For patients, the naive, central memory and Treg TCRB repertoires appeared more alike than for healthy donors. Within each of all four CD4+ subsets, Type 1 diabetes patients had TCRB CDR3s that were moderately but significantly shorter. Equally in patients and controls, shorter templates might have been favored by PCR. VDJ junctions from type 1 diabetes patients carried fewer insertions and larger deletions.

The receptor was derived from a man younger than 30 with type 1 diabetes. The chain combines TRBV21-1 with TRBJ2-7; the table's D gene call, TRBD2, was not cross checked with the DNA. TRBV21-1 has pseudogene status. The specimen sequenced was naive CD4+ T cells from blood. The CDR3 sequence: CASSKPSRPITYEQYF. Here the CDR3 DNA reads TGTGCCAGCAGCAAACCGTCGAGGCCTATTACCTACGAGCAGTACTTC.